The present T cell receptor (beta chain) was sequenced within a study of cytomegalovirus exposure and HLA in healthy donors. CDR1 and CDR2 from the germline V gene are SGHRS and YFSETQ. The trim removed 4 bases at V and 1 base at J, leaving 8 bases unmatched. This CDR3 is built from 16 residues. About this clone: Its specificity is unknown.

Findings and caveats of the study: The authors listed over 150 TCR beta chains as cytomegalovirus-associated. Productive status was seen about 90% or about 30% of the time for most TCR beta V segments in an earlier analysis. Later analysis identified 15,000 to 20,000 TCR beta sequences associated with HLA alleles, using a false discovery rate threshold of 0.05.

In the PCR, 60 Vbeta and 13 Jbeta primers were used. Method: immunoSEQ multiplex PCR; TCRdb's copy keeps in-frame clones and lacks some. The sample contains just under 95,000 clones, about 83% of which appear only once. This chain joins TRBV5-1 and TRBJ2-3, with 8 positions matching TRBD2. Sequenced material: PBMCs. This clonotype originated in a woman between 18 and 29 years old in good health and CMV-seropositive. The CDR3 region is CASSGHPGLGTDTQYF. The CDR3 region has the DNA TGCGCCAGCAGCGGACACCCGGGACTAGGCACAGATACGCAGTATTTT.